A selection of T cell receptor beta chains follows, all from one sample in a study of blood T cell repertoires in COVID-19. Profiled with immunoSEQ multiplex PCR; TCRdb holds only in-frame clones, not every one. The data show a few hundred thousand clones, about 80% seen once. Sequenced sample: peripheral blood. These receptors came from a woman aged 30 to 39 who had recovered from COVID-19. The CDR3 runs from the conserved cysteine through the conserved F or W. Fields, in order: clone size, D gene, V gene, J gene, CDR3 DNA, CDR3 protein. D genes are given only for firm matches. Not every row has a clone size; where given, it reads once, few, many or a size class.

>NA|TRBD1|TRBV10-2|TRBJ1-1
TGCGCCAGCAGTGAGTTACAGGGGAGGAACACTGAAGCTTTCTTT
CASSELQGRNTEAFF
>NA|NA|TRBV28|TRBJ1-5
TGTGCCAGCAGTTTAACAGGGAATCAGCCCCAGCATTTT
CASSLTGNQPQHF
>few|NA|TRBV28|TRBJ2-4
TGTGCCAGCAGTTTGGCTGGGAGTGACATTCAGTACTTC
CASSLAGSDIQYF
>NA|NA|TRBV9|TRBJ2-2
TGTGCCAGCAGCGCCCTACTTAACACCGGGGAGCTGTTTTTT
CASSALLNTGELFF
>NA|TRBD2|TRBV7-3|TRBJ2-1
TGTGCCAGCAGCCCCAGACTAGCCAGTGAGCAGTTCTTC
CASSPRLASEQFF
>NA|NA|TRBV27|TRBJ2-2
TGTGCCAGCAGGAACACAGGGAGCAGCGGGGAGCTGTTTTTT
CASRNTGSSGELFF
>once|NA|TRBV19|TRBJ1-4
TGTGCCAGTAGTCGTGAGGAAAAACTGTTTTTT
CASSREEKLFF
>NA|NA|TRBV19|TRBJ1-1
TGTGCCAGTAGTATTGGGGGGGCGTTGGCTGAAGCTTTCTTT
CASSIGGALAEAFF
>NA|TRBD2|TRBV30|TRBJ2-1
TGTGCCTGGAGTGTACAAGTTGGGCTAGCGGGTTACAATGAGCAGTTCTTC
CAWSVQVGLAGYNEQFF
>NA|NA|TRBV4-1|TRBJ1-4
TGCGCCAGCAGCCAAGGACTGGAGAATGAAAAACTGTTTTTT
CASSQGLENEKLFF
>once|NA|TRBV25-1|TRBJ1-2
TGTGCCAGCAGTGAATATCCGGCGCAGGGCCGGGGCTACACCTTC
CASSEYPAQGRGYTF
>NA|NA|TRBV6-6|TRBJ1-2
TGTGCCAGCAGTGCGGACTATGGCTACACCTTC
CASSADYGYTF
>NA|NA|TRBV19|TRBJ1-1
TGTGCCAGTAGTGGACACAAGAACACTGAAGCTTTCTTT
CASSGHKNTEAFF
>NA|NA|TRBV2|TRBJ2-2
TGTGCCAGTGGCGTGATTCAGGGGAACACCGGGGAGCTGTTTTTT
CASGVIQGNTGELFF
>NA|TRBD2|TRBV9|TRBJ2-1
TGTGCCAGCACCCCGGGAGCGGGAGGAAGGAATGAGCAGTTCTTC
CASTPGAGGRNEQFF
>NA|TRBD1|TRBV27|TRBJ1-6
TGTGCCAGCAGTTTGACAGGGGGCCGATCCTATAATTCACCCCTCCACTTT
CASSLTGGRSYNSPLHF
>NA|TRBD2|TRBV19|TRBJ2-1
TGTGCCAGTAGTATTAGCGGGAGCCCGCAGTTCTTC
CASSISGSPQFF
>NA|TRBD2|TRBV19|TRBJ2-3
TGTGCCAGTAGTATACCGCGGGAGGGCCGCACAGATACGCAGTATTTT
CASSIPREGRTDTQYF
>NA|TRBD2|TRBV29-1|TRBJ2-3
TGCAGCGTGCGAGCGGGAGCCACTAGCACAGATACGCAGTATTTT
CSVRAGATSTDTQYF
>NA|TRBD2|TRBV28|TRBJ2-7
TGTGCCAGCAGCCCCGGGCTAGCGGGAGTGCCAGAGCAGTACTTC
CASSPGLAGVPEQYF
>NA|TRBD1|TRBV7-8|TRBJ2-5
TGTGCCAGCAGACAGGGGGCACAGAAGGTGGAGACCCAGTACTTC
CASRQGAQKVETQYF
>NA|NA|TRBV28|TRBJ2-7
TGTGCCAGCAGTTCGGGACTCTACCGTGTAGGCGAGCAGTACTTC
CASSSGLYRVGEQYF
>NA|TRBD1|TRBV6-5|TRBJ1-1
TGTGCCAGCAGTCTACAGGGGTTGAACACTGAAGCTTTCTTT
CASSLQGLNTEAFF
>few|NA|TRBV20-1|TRBJ2-3
TGCAGTGCTAGTGACTACACAGATACGCAGTATTTT
CSASDYTDTQYF
>NA|NA|TRBV15|TRBJ2-1
TGTGCCACCAGCACCCTAGGGACAACCAATGAGCAGTTCTTC
CATSTLGTTNEQFF
>NA|NA|TRBV4-1|TRBJ1-6
TGCGCCAGCAGCCAAGATCTGAGTTCACCCCTCCACTTT
CASSQDLSSPLHF
>NA|TRBD2|TRBV18|TRBJ2-7
TGTGCCAGCTCACCAGAGAGGCGGGAGTCGTACTACGAGCAGTACTTC
CASSPERRESYYEQYF
>NA|TRBD1|TRBV5-4|TRBJ1-4
TGTGCCAGCAGGCCCACAGGGGTTGGGGAAGAAAAACTGTTTTTT
CASRPTGVGEEKLFF
>NA|TRBD2|TRBV11-2|TRBJ2-7
TGTGCCAGCAGCTTGACTAGCATCTCCTACGAGCAGTACTTC
CASSLTSISYEQYF
>NA|NA|TRBV14|TRBJ1-6
TGTGCCAGCAGCTCTCGACAGCTTAGCCACAATTCACCCCTCCACTTT
CASSSRQLSHNSPLHF
>NA|NA|TRBV29-1|TRBJ2-3
TGCAGCGTTGTCCAAGCGAGCACAGATACGCAGTATTTT
CSVVQASTDTQYF
>NA|NA|TRBV28|TRBJ2-3
TGTGCCAGCAGTTTCCAAGCGTATGCAGATACGCAGTATTTT
CASSFQAYADTQYF
>NA|TRBD1|TRBV6-5|TRBJ2-7
TGTGCCAGCAGTTACTCGGGACAGGGTGTCTACGAGCAGTACTTC
CASSYSGQGVYEQYF
>NA|TRBD1|TRBV28|TRBJ2-6
TGTGCCAGCAGTTCACAGGGGATATCTGGGGCCAACGTCCTGACTTTC
CASSSQGISGANVLTF
>NA|NA|TRBV5-1|TRBJ2-6
TGCGCCAGCAGCTGGGGACTTCTACACTCTGGGGCCAACGTCCTGACTTTC
CASSWGLLHSGANVLTF
>NA|NA|TRBV18|TRBJ2-6
TGTGCCAGCTCACCCTCCAGGGTAGGCTCTGGGGCCAACGTCCTGACTTTC
CASSPSRVGSGANVLTF
>NA|TRBD1|TRBV30|TRBJ1-5
TGTGCCTACTGTGAGGGGGCGAGCAATCAGCCCCAGCATTTT
CAYCEGASNQPQHF
>NA|TRBD1|TRBV7-9|TRBJ2-7
TGTGCCAGCAGCTCGGGACAGGGGGCGTACGAGCAGTACTTC
CASSSGQGAYEQYF
>NA|TRBD1|TRBV7-6|TRBJ2-7
TGTGCCAGCAGCTTAGGAGCTGGGACAGCCTCCTACGAGCAGTACTTC
CASSLGAGTASYEQYF
>NA|TRBD1|TRBV29-1|TRBJ1-2
TGCAGCGTTGTAAGTACAGGGGGCCCGGACTATGGCTACACCTTC
CSVVSTGGPDYGYTF
>NA|NA|TRBV11-2|TRBJ2-7
TGTGCCAGCAGCTTAGGTAGAAGAGTCAACGAGCAGTACTTC
CASSLGRRVNEQYF
>few|TRBD1|TRBV10-1|TRBJ1-6
TGCGCCAGCAGTGAAACGACAGGGAATTCACCCCTCCACTTT
CASSETTGNSPLHF
>NA|NA|TRBV28|TRBJ2-3
TGTGCCAGCAGCGACATCAGGTGGGGGCCAGGGCATACGCAGTATTTT
CASSDIRWGPGHTQYF
>few|TRBD1|TRBV18|TRBJ2-7
TGTGCCAGCTCCCCCGGACAGGGGGGTGCGTACGAGCAGTACTTC
CASSPGQGGAYEQYF
>NA|TRBD2|TRBV13|TRBJ2-7
TGTGCCAGCAGCGTTAGCGGGTTACCCTACGAGCAGTACTTC
CASSVSGLPYEQYF
>NA|NA|TRBV7-7|TRBJ2-5
TGTGCTAGCAGCTTTTTGACAGACCAAGAGACCCAGTACTTC
CASSFLTDQETQYF
>NA|TRBD2|TRBV6-1|TRBJ2-3
TGTGCCAGCAGTGAAGGGCTAGCGGGAGTTGGATACACAGATACGCAGTATTTT
CASSEGLAGVGYTDTQYF
>few|NA|TRBV6-2/TRBV6-3|TRBJ2-1
TGTGCCAGCAGTTACGGGGGCCACAATGAGCAGTTCTTC
CASSYGGHNEQFF
>NA|NA|TRBV6-1|TRBJ2-3
TGTGCCAGCAGTGATTCACTAGGTGATTACACAGATACGCAGTATTTT
CASSDSLGDYTDTQYF
>NA|NA|TRBV18|TRBJ2-5
TGTGCCAGCTCAGTCGAAGAGACCCAGTACTTC
CASSVEETQYF
>NA|NA|TRBV6-5|TRBJ1-4
TGTGCCAGCAGTTCCCAGGGAAATAATGAAAAACTGTTTTTT
CASSSQGNNEKLFF
>NA|TRBD1|TRBV6-1|TRBJ1-2
TGTGCCAGCAGTGAGCCAGGATCGGACAGGGTAAATGGCTACACCTTC
CASSEPGSDRVNGYTF
>NA|NA|TRBV19|TRBJ1-1
TGTGCCAGTAGTGAGAAAGGGAGGGGAACTGAAGCTTTCTTT
CASSEKGRGTEAFF
>NA|TRBD1|TRBV7-9|TRBJ2-7
TGTGCCAGCAGCCTACAGGGGGCCGGAGAGCAGTACTTC
CASSLQGAGEQYF
>NA|NA|TRBV21-1|TRBJ1-6
TGTGCCAGCAGCAAGGACAGGGCGCATCATTCACCCCTCCACTTT
CASSKDRAHHSPLHF
>NA|NA|TRBV2|TRBJ1-1
TGTGCCAGCAGTGACCCCGCGGTCATGAACACTGAAGCTTTCTTT
CASSDPAVMNTEAFF